The 30 T cell receptor beta chains below come from one sample, sequenced in a study of memory CD4+ T cells and cytomegalovirus serostatus. Sequencing used immunoSEQ multiplex PCR; TCRdb keeps in-frame clones, though not all of them. The sample shows about 60,000 clones, less than 85% of them seen only once. The sort gate was single viable CD3+CD4+CD8-CD45RO+ cells for memory CD4+ T cells. Sequenced material: memory CD4+ T cells from blood. The receptors come from an adult in good health and CMV-seronegative. Some clones in this sample may be carry-over from other donors' samples.

The gene calls are TRBV30 and TRBJ1-1, with 9 bases fitting TRBD1. The germline V gene has CDR1 GTSNPN and CDR2 SVGIG (reference sequence). The CDR3 length is 18 residues. V dropped 5 bases and J dropped 1; count of bases not matched to a gene: 17. In DNA form, the CDR3 reads TGTGCCTGGGACAGGGGGGACCTGGGTCGATCGAGGAACACTGAAGCTTTCTTT. It specifies CAWDRGDLGRSRNTEAFF.

The chain has TRBV9 and TRBJ2-1; TRBD2 agrees at 8 bases. The germline V gene encodes CDR1 SGDLS and CDR2 YYNGEE. Trimming removed 0 bases from V and 8 bases from J; junction bases left unmatched: 4. The CDR3 runs 14 residues. The CDR3 region has the DNA TGTGCCAGCAGCGTAGGACTAGCGTTGGATGAGCAGTTCTTC. Translation: CASSVGLALDEQFF.

V and J are TRBV6-5 and TRBJ1-3; 8 bases are shared with TRBD1. Germline trimming cut 6 bases from V and 2 bases from J; bases unmatched to any gene: 3. From germline, CDR1 is MNHEY and CDR2 SVGAGI. This CDR3 contains 14 residues. The CDR3: CASSQGAAGNTIYF. In DNA, the CDR3 is TGTGCCAGCAGCCAGGGGGCTGCTGGAAACACCATATATTTT.

V is TRBV30 and J is TRBJ2-7; no clear D. V lost 2 bases, J lost 7 bases, and 21 bases lay in between. The germline V gene has CDR1 GTSNPN and CDR2 SVGIG (reference sequence). The CDR3 sequence is 15 residues long. CDR3 sequence (DNA): TGTGCCTGGAGTAGGGTTTCGTATTCCACTGGGGAGCAGTACTTC. This gives the protein CAWSRVSYSTGEQYF.

This clone was counted only a few times. The chain recombines TRBV5-1 with TRBJ2-1; 9 bases are shared with TRBD2. The CDR3 runs to 15 residues. Unmatched junction bases numbered 4, after V lost 2 bases and J lost 4 bases. Germline assignment: CDR1 SGHRS and CDR2 YFSETQ. CDR3 in amino acids: CASSFTSGQYNEQFF. In nucleotides, the CDR3 is TGCGCCAGCAGCTTCACTAGCGGGCAATACAATGAGCAGTTCTTC.

This chain joins TRBV6-5 and TRBJ2-2, with D unresolved. Trimming left V 5 bases short and J 6 bases short, with 7 bases between. This CDR3 is built from 12 residues. Germline V lookup: CDR1 MNHEY, CDR2 SVGAGI. In nucleotides, the CDR3 is TGTGCCAGCAGTACCCCTTCCGGGGAGCTGTTTTTT. Translated, it gives CASSTPSGELFF.

The CDR3 DNA sequence: TGTGCCAGCAGCTTGGGCAGAGGACCAGATACGCAGTATTTT. It translates to CASSLGRGPDTQYF. This chain joins TRBV5-5 and TRBJ2-3; unclear D gene. The CDR3 runs to 14 residues. CDR1 and CDR2 from the germline V gene are SGHKS and YYEKEE (reference sequence). V lost 0 bases and J lost 4, with 9 bases in between.

This chain links TRBV12-5 with TRBJ2-5; the D gene could be TRBD1 or TRBD2 (5 bases each). Germline V CDR1 and CDR2: LGHNT, FRNRAP. Trimming removed 2 bases from V and 9 bases from J, with 13 bases in between. This CDR3 comprises 13 residues. The CDR3 DNA follows: TGTGCTAGTGGTTTGCCGGGGCCGACTCCCCAGTACTTC. Encoded protein: CASGLPGPTPQYF.

The rearrangement links TRBV30 to TRBJ2-7, with D possibly TRBD1 on 6 matching bases. CDR1 is GTSNPN, CDR2 SVGIG, per germline (reference sequence). V gave up 0 bases and J gave up 4 bases, with 13 bases separating them. The CDR3 runs to 14 residues. The CDR3 bases are TGTGCCTGGAGTGTACAGGGATCCCTATACGAGCAGTACTTC. This codes for CAWSVQGSLYEQYF. Full variable domain (remainder filled in from reference TRBV30 and TRBJ2-7): SQTIHQWPATLVQPVGSPLSLECTVEGTSNPNLYWYRQAAGRGLQLLFYSVGIGQISSEVPQNLSASRPQDRQFILSSKKLLLSDSGFYLCAWSVQGSLYEQYFGPGTRLTVT.

The rearrangement links TRBV12-5 to TRBJ2-3, with D unresolved. The germline V gene encodes CDR1 LGHNT and CDR2 FRNRAP. CDR3 length: 13 amino acids. V lost 0 bases and J lost 6, with 7 bases in between. The CDR3 nucleotides are TGTGCTAGTGGTTTGGTTGGTGGGGATACGCAGTATTTT. It is translated as CASGLVGGDTQYF.

The chain combines TRBV6-5 with TRBJ1-1; D is uncertain. Trimming removed 2 bases from V and 5 bases from J, with 12 bases in between. The CDR3 covers 14 residues. Germline-derived CDR1 and CDR2 are MNHEY and SVGAGI. The CDR3 nucleotides read TGTGCCAGCAGTTACGTCCCGGGGATTACTGAAGCTTTCTTT. Its translation is CASSYVPGITEAFF.

The gene calls are TRBV11-2 and TRBJ1-2; D unclear. From germline, CDR1 is SGHAT and CDR2 FQNNGV. This CDR3 contains 13 residues. Trimming pared 0 bases from V and 8 bases from J, leaving 10 bases between. CDR3 nucleotides: TGTGCCAGCAGCTTAGAGGCGGGTCGGGGCTACACCTTC. Protein sequence: CASSLEAGRGYTF.

The chain recombines TRBV15 with TRBJ1-5, with TRBD1 as a possible D gene (5 bases). CDR3 length equals 17 residues. The germline V and J ends were trimmed by 5 bases and 0 bases, with 17 bases remaining between them. The germline V gene has CDR1 LNHNV and CDR2 YYDKDF (reference sequence). CDR3 coding DNA: TGTGCCACCAGCCGATACGGGACGGTTTATAGCAATCAGCCCCAGCATTTT. Its protein product is CATSRYGTVYSNQPQHF.

In DNA form, the CDR3 reads TGTGCCAGCTCACCTGTTTTGTACGGATACAATGAGCAGTTCTTC. This encodes CASSPVLYGYNEQFF. V is TRBV18 and J is TRBJ2-1; no reliable D call. Trimming pared 3 bases from V and 4 bases from J, leaving 13 bases between. The germline V gene encodes CDR1 KGHSH and CDR2 LQKENI. There are 15 residues in the CDR3. Full variable domain (outside the CDR3, taken from reference TRBV18 and TRBJ2-1): NAGVMQNPRHLVRRRGQEARLRCSPMKGHSHVYWYRQLPEEGLKFMVYLQKENIIDESGMPKERFSAEFPKEGPSILRIQQVVRGDSAAYFCASSPVLYGYNEQFFGPGTRLTVL.

V gene TRBV5-4 combines with J gene TRBJ2-7; D is unresolved. Germline CDR1 SGHNT, CDR2 YYREEE (reference sequence). The CDR3 is made up of 14 amino acids. Between the trimmed V and J ends, which lost 1 base and 2 bases, there was a span of 10 bases. For the CDR3, the DNA is TGTGCCAGCAGCTTGTTAGTAGGTGCCTACGAGCAGTACTTC. Translating it yields CASSLLVGAYEQYF. The full variable domain, rest sourced from reference TRBV5-4 and TRBJ2-7, is ETGVTQSPTHLIKTRGQQVTLRCSSQSGHNTVSWYQQALGQGPQFIFQYYREEENGRGNFPPRFSGLQFPNYSSELNVNALELDDSALYLCASSLLVGAYEQYFGPGTRLTVT.

V gene TRBV10-3 combines with J gene TRBJ1-2; D ambiguous. This CDR3 region has 13 residues. CDR1 is ENHRY, CDR2 SYGVKD, per germline. With 0 bases removed from V and 7 bases from J, the gap between germline ends came to 9 bases. CDR3 in amino acids: CAISESGFGGYTF. CDR3 sequence (DNA): TGTGCCATCAGTGAGTCCGGGTTTGGTGGCTACACCTTC.

V gene TRBV4-1 combines with J gene TRBJ1-2, with no clear D. This CDR3 is built from 13 residues. V gave up 1 base and J gave up 4 bases, with 7 bases separating them. Germline V gene data show CDR1 as MGHRA and CDR2 as YSYEKL. The CDR3 sequence: CASSQVHLYGYTF. The DNA of the CDR3 is TGCGCCAGCAGCCAAGTGCATCTCTATGGCTACACCTTC.

This sequence joins TRBV7-6 and TRBJ2-1; TRBD1 might be the D (5 bases). Germline CDR1 reads SGHVS; CDR2 reads FNYEAQ. Trimming pared 2 bases from V and 12 bases from J, leaving 14 bases between. The CDR3 extends over 13 amino acids. As DNA, the CDR3 is TGTGCCAGCAGCTTAACAGGCCTACAGAGGCAGTTCTTC. Translated: CASSLTGLQRQFF.

This chain joins TRBV5-1 and TRBJ1-4; 8 nucleotides line up with TRBD1. The trim removed 3 bases at V and 7 bases at J, leaving 5 bases unmatched. Germline assignment: CDR1 SGHRS and CDR2 YFSETQ. This CDR3 is 14 amino acids long. For the CDR3, the DNA is TGCGCCAGCAGCTCCCGACAGGGGCGTGAAAAACTGTTTTTT. Protein: CASSSRQGREKLFF. Drawing the rest from reference TRBV5-1 and TRBJ1-4, the complete variable domain is KAGVTQTPRYLIKTRGQQVTLSCSPISGHRSVSWYQQTPGQGLQFLFEYFSETQRNKGNFPGRFSGRQFSNSRSEMNVSTLELGDSALYLCASSSRQGREKLFFGSGTQLSVL.

V and J are TRBV5-4 and TRBJ2-7; 14 bases agree with TRBD2. This CDR3 spans 16 amino acids. Trimming cost V 0 bases and J 6 bases; bases outside gene matches: 5. From germline, CDR1 is SGHNT and CDR2 YYREEE (reference sequence). Here the CDR3 DNA reads TGTGCCAGCAGCTTGGGGGGACTAGCGGGAGTGGCCGAGCAGTACTTC. Translated: CASSLGGLAGVAEQYF.

The chain couples TRBV15 to TRBJ1-2; D remains ambiguous. The CDR3 extends over 15 amino acids. Germline V gene lookup returns CDR1 LNHNV and CDR2 YYDKDF (reference sequence). The germline V and J ends were trimmed by 0 bases and 4 bases, with 12 bases remaining between them. For the CDR3, the DNA is TGTGCCACCAGCAGAGACCGGACCCCAACCTATGGCTACACCTTC. Its translation is CATSRDRTPTYGYTF.

Only a few counts were recorded for this clone. V usage is TRBV28 and J usage is TRBJ1-5; possible D gene TRBD1, 6 bases. Germline V gene lookup returns CDR1 MDHEN and CDR2 SYDVKM. This CDR3 is 14 amino acids long. V dropped 8 bases and J dropped 9 bases, with 20 bases sitting between them. CDR3 sequence: CASGGTTSVRPQHF. In nucleotides, the CDR3 is TGTGCCAGCGGGGGCACCACGTCTGTCCGGCCCCAGCATTTT.

The V gene is TRBV28, the J gene TRBJ1-2; D uncertain. Trimming removed 4 bases at V and 5 bases at J, with 8 bases between. This CDR3 has 12 residues. Germline V lookup: CDR1 MDHEN, CDR2 SYDVKM. CDR3 nucleotide sequence: TGTGCCAGCAGTTGGAGGGAGTATGGCTACACCTTC. This sequence encodes CASSWREYGYTF.

As DNA, the CDR3 is TGTGCCAGCAGCTTAACGGGCGGAGCGAACACCGGGGAGCTGTTTTTT. Its translation is CASSLTGGANTGELFF. J is TRBJ2-2 and V is TRBV7-3; D remains unclear. CDR3 size: 16 residues. Germline CDR1 and CDR2: SGHTA and FQGTGA. V was pared by 0 bases and J by 0 bases, with 8 bases between.

The V and J genes are TRBV5-4 and TRBJ2-5; TRBD1 might be the D (6 bases). Trimming shortened V by 0 bases and J by 2 bases, and 8 bases separated the two germline ends. Germline lookup yields CDR1 SGHNT and CDR2 YYREEE (reference sequence). This CDR3 has 14 amino acids. CDR3 loop: CASSLDRVQETQYF. The CDR3 DNA is TGTGCCAGCAGCTTGGACAGGGTACAAGAGACCCAGTACTTC.

The rearrangement uses TRBV6-5 and TRBJ1-5; 7 positions match TRBD1. V gave up 2 bases and J gave up 5 bases; unmatched junction bases: 3. This CDR3 contains 14 residues. Germline V CDR1 and CDR2: MNHEY, SVGAGI. The CDR3: CASSYRGRDQPQHF. CDR3 DNA: TGTGCCAGCAGTTACAGGGGGCGCGATCAGCCCCAGCATTTT.

The chain has TRBV4-1 and TRBJ1-1; tentative D call: TRBD1 (6 bases). The CDR3 loop spans 16 amino acids. V was cut by 0 bases and J by 7 bases, with 18 bases left in between. Germline V CDR1 and CDR2: MGHRA, YSYEKL. The chain's CDR3 is CASSQDVGGLIGEAFF. In nucleotides, the CDR3 is TGCGCCAGCAGCCAAGATGTTGGGGGGCTGATAGGTGAAGCTTTCTTT.

This sequence joins TRBV11-1 and TRBJ2-3; tentative D call: TRBD1 (6 bases). Per the germline V gene, CDR1 is SGHAT and CDR2 is FQDESV (reference sequence). The CDR3 runs 14 residues. The V and J ends lost 5 bases and 4 bases respectively, with 13 bases between them. CDR3 nucleotide sequence: TGTGCCAGCAGCCAACAGGGAAACGCAGATACGCAGTATTTT. This codes for CASSQQGNADTQYF.

On this clone: One end of the junction varies from germline; a read error may be responsible. The rearrangement uses TRBV6-1 and TRBJ1-3; no definite D call. The CDR3 is 13 amino acids. From germline, CDR1 is MNHNS and CDR2 SASEGT. The CDR3 nucleotides read TGTGCCAGCATTGGACGGCCTGGGAACACCATATATTTT. This gives the protein CASIGRPGNTIYF.

The J gene is TRBJ2-3, the V gene TRBV5-1, with no clear D. Germline V gives CDR1 SGHRS, CDR2 YFSETQ. There are 18 residues in the CDR3. Trimming took 1 base from V and 2 from J, leaving 20 bases between them. The CDR3 nucleotides are TGCGCCAGCAGCTTGTCCCCTCCGGGCCCGGCCTTCACAGATACGCAGTATTTT. The encoded protein is CASSLSPPGPAFTDTQYF.